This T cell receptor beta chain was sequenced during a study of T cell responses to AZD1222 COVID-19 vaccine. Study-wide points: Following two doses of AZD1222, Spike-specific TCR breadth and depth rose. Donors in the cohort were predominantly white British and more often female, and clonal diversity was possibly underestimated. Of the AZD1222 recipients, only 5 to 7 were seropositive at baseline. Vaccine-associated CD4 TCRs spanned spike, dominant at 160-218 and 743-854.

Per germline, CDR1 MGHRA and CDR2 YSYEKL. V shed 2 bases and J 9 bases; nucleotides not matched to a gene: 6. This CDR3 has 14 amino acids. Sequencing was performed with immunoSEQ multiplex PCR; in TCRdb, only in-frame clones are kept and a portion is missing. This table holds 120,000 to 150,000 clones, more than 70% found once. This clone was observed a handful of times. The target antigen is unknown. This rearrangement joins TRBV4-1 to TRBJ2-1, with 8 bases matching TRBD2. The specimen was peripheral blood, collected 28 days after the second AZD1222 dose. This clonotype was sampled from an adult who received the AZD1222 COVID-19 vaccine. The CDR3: CASSQPGLEIEQFF. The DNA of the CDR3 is TGCGCCAGCAGCCAACCGGGACTAGAGATTGAGCAGTTCTTC.